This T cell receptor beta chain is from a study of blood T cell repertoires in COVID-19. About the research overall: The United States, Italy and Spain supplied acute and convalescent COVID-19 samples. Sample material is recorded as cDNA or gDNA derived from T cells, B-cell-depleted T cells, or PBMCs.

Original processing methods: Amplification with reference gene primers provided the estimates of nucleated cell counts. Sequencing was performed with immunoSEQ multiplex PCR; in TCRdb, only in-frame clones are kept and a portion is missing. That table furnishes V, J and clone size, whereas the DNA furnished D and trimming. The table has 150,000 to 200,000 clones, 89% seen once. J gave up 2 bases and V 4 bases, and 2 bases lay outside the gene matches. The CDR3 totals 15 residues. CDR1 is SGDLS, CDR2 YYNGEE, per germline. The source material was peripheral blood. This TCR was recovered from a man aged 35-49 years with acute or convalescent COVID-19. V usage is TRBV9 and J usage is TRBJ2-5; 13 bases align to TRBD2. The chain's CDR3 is CASSQTSGGQETQYF. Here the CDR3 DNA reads TGTGCCAGCAGCCAGACTAGCGGGGGGCAAGAGACCCAGTACTTC.